The 23 T cell receptor beta chains presented below share a single source sample, sequenced in a study of control samples from healthy donors and cancer patients. The method was immunoSEQ multiplex PCR; TCRdb's version includes in-frame clones alone and lacks a portion of them. The sample includes some 150,000 clones, approximately 94% of them seen just once. The sequencing input was blood. These receptors came from a man between 35 and 55 years old in good health.

The chain joins TRBV9 to TRBJ1-2; weak D call: TRBD1 (6 bases). The germline V gene encodes CDR1 SGDLS and CDR2 YYNGEE. The CDR3 is 14 amino acids. V was pared by 4 bases and J by 3 bases, with 13 bases between. The CDR3: CASSPRQDYYGYTF. The DNA for the CDR3 is TGTGCCAGCAGCCCCAGACAGGACTACTATGGCTACACCTTC.

The chain employs TRBV28 and TRBJ2-7; a possible D gene is TRBD1 (5 bases). Trimming shortened V by 3 bases and J by 4 bases, and 16 bases separated the two germline ends. Germline V gene data show CDR1 as MDHEN and CDR2 as SYDVKM. This CDR3 comprises 15 residues. The CDR3 DNA reads as TGTGCCAGCAGTTTCGGGCAGGGTAACGGGTACGAGCAGTACTTC. It codes for CASSFGQGNGYEQYF.

The chain uses TRBV7-8 and TRBJ1-2; D gene unclear. The CDR3 has 15 amino acids. The germline V gene has CDR1 SGHVS and CDR2 FQNEAQ. The V gene lost 2 bases and the J gene lost 4 bases, with 14 bases spanning the gap. The CDR3 coding sequence is TGTGCCAGCAGCTTAATGTTTCCCGTTCCCTATGGCTACACCTTC. The encoded protein is CASSLMFPVPYGYTF.

The rearrangement uses TRBV6-5 and TRBJ2-1, with D tentatively TRBD1 or TRBD2 (5 bases each). V lost 6 bases and J 6 bases, leaving 15 bases between the germline ends. Per the germline V gene, CDR1 is MNHEY and CDR2 is SVGAGI. This CDR3 spans 14 amino acids. CDR3 in amino acids: CASRGTPHVNEQFF. The CDR3 DNA follows: TGTGCCAGCAGGGGGACCCCACATGTCAATGAGCAGTTCTTC.

Only one count was recorded for this clone. This chain links TRBV18 with TRBJ2-2, with D tentatively TRBD1 (5 bases). Germline V lookup: CDR1 KGHSH, CDR2 LQKENI. The CDR3 length is 17 residues. V was clipped by 0 bases and J by 4 bases, with 15 bases between them. The CDR3 DNA is TGTGCCAGCTCACCACCCCTAGGATCAGGGCCCACCGGGGAGCTGTTTTTT. This translates into CASSPPLGSGPTGELFF.

The chain joins TRBV10-3 to TRBJ1-3; D call uncertain. The CDR3 spans 15 residues. Per the germline V gene, CDR1 is ENHRY and CDR2 is SYGVKD. V lost 3 bases and J 4 bases, leaving 13 bases between the germline ends. The CDR3 DNA sequence: TGTGCCATCAGTGACGGGGATGACTCCGGAAACACCATATATTTT. Its protein product is CAISDGDDSGNTIYF.

The chain uses TRBV7-8 and TRBJ1-3; D remains unclear. Trimming pared 1 base from V and 0 bases from J, leaving 16 bases between. Germline assignment: CDR1 SGHVS and CDR2 FQNEAQ. The length of the CDR3 is 18 residues. The CDR3 DNA reads as TGTGCCAGCAGCTTAGTGGCTCTTGGGAAACTCTCTGGAAACACCATATATTTT. Translated: CASSLVALGKLSGNTIYF.

The V gene is TRBV6-6, the J gene TRBJ2-3, with TRBD2 identical over 8 bases. Per germline, CDR1 MNHNY and CDR2 SVGAGI (reference sequence). This CDR3 region has 20 residues. V shed 5 bases, J shed 0 bases, and the junction held 19 bases outside the gene matches. The CDR3 nucleotides are TGTGCCAGCAGTCCGTATCAAATAGCGGGACCAATGGGGAGCACAGATACGCAGTATTTT. As protein: CASSPYQIAGPMGSTDTQYF.

This clone has a single count. The rearrangement links TRBV19 to TRBJ1-1; D is possibly TRBD1 (6 bases). Germline lookup yields CDR1 LNHDA and CDR2 SQIVND (reference sequence). CDR3 length: 14 amino acids. Trimming shortened V by 7 bases and J by 5 bases, and 17 bases separated the two germline ends. The CDR3 DNA reads TGTGCCAGTATCGGTCAGGGGTCGCGGACTGAAGCTTTCTTT. Translating gives CASIGQGSRTEAFF.

The chain uses TRBV6-6 and TRBJ2-1; TRBD2 is a possible D gene (5 bases). Germline assignment: CDR1 MNHNY and CDR2 SVGAGI (reference sequence). The V end lost 7 bases, the J end lost 15 bases, and 19 bases lay between the germline ends. This CDR3 comprises 12 residues. CDR3 protein: CASTSGALAGFF. The CDR3 coding sequence is TGTGCCAGCACCTCCGGAGCTCTAGCAGGGTTCTTC.

The chain uses TRBV5-1 and TRBJ1-2, with TRBD1 as a possible D gene (5 bases). With 2 bases removed from V and 8 bases from J, the gap between germline ends came to 13 bases. Germline CDR1 reads SGHRS; CDR2 reads YFSETQ. The CDR3 contains 13 residues. The CDR3 here is CASSLLQGEGYTF. The CDR3 DNA reads TGCGCCAGCAGCTTACTCCAGGGTGAGGGCTACACCTTC.

The chain has TRBV7-2 and TRBJ1-1, with 10 bases matching TRBD1. The CDR3 contains 16 residues. CDR1 and CDR2 (germline): SGHTA, FQGNSA. With 4 bases clipped from V and 0 bases from J, the junction kept 5 bases outside the gene matches. For the CDR3, the DNA is TGTGCCAGCAGCTCCGGACAGGGGGGGATGAACACTGAAGCTTTCTTT. This gives the protein CASSSGQGGMNTEAFF. Full variable domain (outside the CDR3, taken from reference TRBV7-2 and TRBJ1-1): GAGVSQSPSNKVTEKGKDVELRCDPISGHTALYWYRQSLGQGLEFLIYFQGNSAPDKSGLPSDRFSAERTGGSVSTLTIQRTQQEDSAVYLCASSSGQGGMNTEAFFGQGTRLTVV.

This CDR3 is CASSFRPPDVYGYTF. As DNA, the CDR3 is TGTGCCAGCAGTTTTCGGCCACCCGACGTCTATGGCTACACCTTC. The chain is built from TRBV28 and TRBJ1-2; D uncertain. V dropped 3 bases and J dropped 4 bases, with 15 bases sitting between them. The CDR3 totals 15 residues. Germline CDR1 MDHEN, CDR2 SYDVKM.

This clone was picked up one time. The J gene is TRBJ2-3, the V gene TRBV4-3; TRBD1 matches 9 bases. The CDR3 runs to 17 residues. Germline values: CDR1 LGHNA, CDR2 YSLEER. Losses at the gene ends were 3 bases for V and 5 bases for J; bases not matched to a gene: 12. The CDR3 is CASSHQGDRGYGDTQYF. CDR3 nucleotide sequence: TGCGCCAGCAGCCACCAAGGAGACAGGGGGTATGGAGATACGCAGTATTTT.

This chain links TRBV15 with TRBJ1-2, with D unresolved. The germline V gene encodes CDR1 LNHNV and CDR2 YYDKDF (reference sequence). This CDR3 is 15 amino acids long. Trimming stripped 2 bases from V and 4 bases from J, with 14 bases between. The CDR3: CATSRSFGDLYGYTF. The CDR3 DNA reads as TGTGCCACCAGCAGATCTTTTGGGGATCTCTATGGCTACACCTTC.

The CDR3 DNA reads TGCGCCAGCAGCTTGGAAAGGGCCAACAATTCACCCCTCCACTTT. Translated, it gives CASSLERANNSPLHF. V usage is TRBV5-1 and J usage is TRBJ1-6; D remains ambiguous. The CDR3 sequence is 15 residues long. The germline V gene has CDR1 SGHRS and CDR2 YFSETQ. Trimming took 0 bases from V and 7 from J, leaving 11 bases between them.

The chain links TRBV4-2 to TRBJ1-5, with a possible D match to TRBD1 (5 bases). The length of the CDR3 is 16 residues. In germline, CDR1 is LGHNA, CDR2 YNFKEQ. V dropped 1 base and J dropped 0 bases, with 10 bases sitting between them. The CDR3 bases are TGTGCCAGCAGCCAAGTCTACAGGAATAGCAATCAGCCCCAGCATTTT. This encodes CASSQVYRNSNQPQHF.

The chain has TRBV5-6 and TRBJ2-1; 14 nucleotides align to TRBD2. J was trimmed by 8 bases and V by 2 bases; bases with no gene match: 12. Germline values: CDR1 SGHDT, CDR2 YYEEEE. The CDR3 length is 18 residues. CDR3 in DNA: TGTGCCAGCAGCTTATGGACTAGCGGGAGGTTGGGAGGGGATGAGCAGTTCTTC. It yields the protein CASSLWTSGRLGGDEQFF.

The rearrangement uses TRBV5-1 and TRBJ2-7, with a possible D match to TRBD1 (6 bases). Germline CDR1 and CDR2: SGHRS and YFSETQ. CDR3 length: 14 residues. The germline V and J ends were trimmed by 3 bases and 0 bases, with 10 bases remaining between them. In DNA form, the CDR3 reads TGCGCCAGCAGCTCTGGACAGCCCTCCTACGAGCAGTACTTC. Encoded protein: CASSSGQPSYEQYF.

The chain has TRBV9 and TRBJ2-1, with D possibly TRBD2 on 6 matching bases. V lost 3 bases to trimming and J lost 2 bases, with 12 bases between them. Per germline, CDR1 SGDLS and CDR2 YYNGEE. There are 15 residues in the CDR3. The CDR3 bases are TGTGCCAGCAGCGGGCGGTCGGGGGCCTACAATGAGCAGTTCTTC. Its protein is CASSGRSGAYNEQFF.

CDR3 sequence (DNA): TGCGCCAGCAGCCAAGTTGGGATTGGGCCAGAGACCCAGTACTTC. Translation gives CASSQVGIGPETQYF. The chain links TRBV4-1 to TRBJ2-5; D gene uncertain. There are 15 residues in the CDR3. Trimming left V 1 base short and J 4 bases short, with 13 bases between. Germline V gene data show CDR1 as MGHRA and CDR2 as YSYEKL.

The V call is TRBV9, the J call TRBJ1-1; D gene uncertain. The CDR3 is 12 amino acids. CDR1 and CDR2 from the germline V gene are SGDLS and YYNGEE. Trimming stripped 0 bases from V and 3 bases from J, with 3 bases between. The CDR3 region has the DNA TGTGCCAGCAGCGTAGTGGACACTGAAGCTTTCTTT. It translates to CASSVVDTEAFF.

CDR3 loop: CASSSEGVQPQHF. CDR3 nucleotide sequence: TGTGCCAGCAGTTCAGAAGGAGTTCAGCCCCAGCATTTT. The chain recombines TRBV6-5 with TRBJ1-5, with D unresolved. V shed 4 bases and J shed 6 bases, with 10 bases lying between them. Germline lookup yields CDR1 MNHEY and CDR2 SVGAGI. This CDR3 comprises 13 residues.